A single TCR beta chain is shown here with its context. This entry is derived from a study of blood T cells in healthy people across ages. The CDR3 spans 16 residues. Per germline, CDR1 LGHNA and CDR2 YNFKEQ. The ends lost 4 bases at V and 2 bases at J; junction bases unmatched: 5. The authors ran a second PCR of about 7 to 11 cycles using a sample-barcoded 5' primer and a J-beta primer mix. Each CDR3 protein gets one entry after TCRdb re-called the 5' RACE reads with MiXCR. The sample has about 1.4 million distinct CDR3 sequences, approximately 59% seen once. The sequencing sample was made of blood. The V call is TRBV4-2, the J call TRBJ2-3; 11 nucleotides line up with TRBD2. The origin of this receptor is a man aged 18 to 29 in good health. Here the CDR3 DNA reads TGTGCCAGCAGCCCTGAGACTAGCGGGAACACAGATACGCAGTATTTT. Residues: CASSPETSGNTDTQYF.